The clone carrying this T cell receptor (beta chain) was seen a few times. The antigen is not known. At one of its ends the junction is not consistent with the germline gene, which may arise from a read error. TCRdb re-called the 5' RACE reads through MiXCR, storing one row per CDR3 protein. Here the sample spans 400,000 to 650,000 distinct CDR3 sequences, less than 25% being singletons. There are 16 residues in the CDR3. The V gene's germline CDR1 is SNHLY and CDR2 FYNNEI. The sample belongs to a study of identical twins. Study conclusions and caveats: Models underestimated TCR alpha sharing (out-of-frame) in monozygotic twins.

The data also belong to a second study, concerning T cells expressing NK-cell markers. That work contributes: Eight donors were sequenced, seven testing HCMV-seropositive and one testing seronegative.

The clonotype originates from a woman under 30 in good health. The gene calls are TRBV2 and TRBJ2-1, with 8 bases lining up with TRBD2. The sequencing sample was made of CD4+ T cells sorted from blood. This CDR3 is CASSEAGGGIAGPLVF. The DNA for the CDR3 is TGTGCCAGCAGTGAAGCGGGAGGTGGGATAGCGGGACCCTTGGTCTTC.